The source of this T cell receptor (beta chain) is a study of cytomegalovirus exposure and HLA in healthy donors. Notes on the study in general: Exclusion applied to some V segments, including TRBV6-2 and TRBV6-3, as they were indistinguishable.

In the PCR, 60 Vbeta and 13 Jbeta primers were used. The method was immunoSEQ multiplex PCR; TCRdb's version includes in-frame clones alone and lacks a portion of them. Seen here are approximately 100,000 clones, 85% observed once, and the top ten hold approximately 7.4%. With respect to this clone: Its antigen is undetermined.

The CDR3 sequence is 15 residues long. The germline V gene has CDR1 SGHDN and CDR2 FVKESK. V dropped 3 bases and J dropped 0 bases, with 11 bases sitting between them. This receptor was taken from a man aged 40-55 years in good health and CMV-seropositive. The material sequenced was PBMCs. This chain uses TRBV14 with TRBJ1-2; the D is unclear. The CDR3, as DNA: TGTGCCAGCAGCCACCTAGTTGGGTCTAACTATGGCTACACCTTC. Translating gives CASSHLVGSNYGYTF.